This T cell receptor (beta chain) was recovered during a study of vaccination and CD4 T cells after COVID-19. The treatment is: roughly 10-day PBMC culture with coronavirus spike peptide pools or control peptides (ViraFEST assay). Researchers collected the unexposed donor's CD4+ T cells before the COVID-19 pandemic (2011-2018). CD4+ T cells that had been cultured provided DNA sequenced with the Oncomine TCR Beta short-read assay. Someone extracted genomic DNA from cultured CD4+ T cells. TCRdb processed the PCR reads anew with MiXCR; each CDR3 protein has one entry. The sample lists thousands of distinct CDR3 sequences, about 28% occurring once. This clonotype was seen only a few times. Its antigen is unidentified. V shed 2 bases and J shed 5 bases, with 10 bases lying between them. Germline V gene data show CDR1 as SGHTA and CDR2 as FQGNSA. This CDR3 is 15 amino acids long.

The sequence derives from a human donor in good health. The rearrangement links TRBV7-2 to TRBJ1-6; D remains unclear. Sequences were obtained from CD4+ T cells from blood, cultured in vitro. The CDR3 reads CASSLRLLHNSPLHF. CDR3 in DNA: TGTGCCAGCAGCTTACGACTCTTACATAATTCACCCCTCCACTTT.